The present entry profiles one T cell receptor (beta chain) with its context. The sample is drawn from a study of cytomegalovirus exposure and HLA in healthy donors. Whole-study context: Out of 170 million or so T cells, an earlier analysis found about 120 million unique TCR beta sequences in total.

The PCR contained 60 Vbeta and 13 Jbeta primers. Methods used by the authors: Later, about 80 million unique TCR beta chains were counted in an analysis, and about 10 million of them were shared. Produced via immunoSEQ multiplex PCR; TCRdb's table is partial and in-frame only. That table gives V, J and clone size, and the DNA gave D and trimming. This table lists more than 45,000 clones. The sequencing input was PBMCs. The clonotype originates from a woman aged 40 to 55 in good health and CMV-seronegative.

The CDR3 here is CATSRDSFSGNTIYF. The CDR3 coding sequence is TGTGCCACCAGCAGAGACAGTTTCTCTGGAAACACCATATATTTT. The V and J genes are TRBV15 and TRBJ1-3; D gene unclear. Per the germline V gene, CDR1 is LNHNV and CDR2 is YYDKDF (reference sequence). V was clipped by 0 bases and J by 0 bases, with 6 bases between them. This CDR3 contains 15 residues.